This T cell receptor (beta chain) was identified in a study of blood T cell repertoires in COVID-19. Study as a whole: Both acute and convalescent COVID-19 samples were obtained from the United States, Italy and Spain. From T cells, B-cell-depleted T cells, or PBMCs came the material, which was cDNA or gDNA.

The authors' processing: It was from reference gene primer amplification that nucleated cell counts were estimated. Repertoires were generated with immunoSEQ multiplex PCR, while TCRdb's copy carries only in-frame clones and drops some. That table is the source of V, J and clone size, and D and trimming were worked out from the DNA. Of 65,000 to 85,000 clones listed, about four fifths are singletons. The CDR3 consists of 15 residues. Trimming stripped 4 bases from V and 4 bases from J, with 14 bases between. Germline lookup yields CDR1 MGHRA and CDR2 YSYEKL. The rearrangement uses TRBV4-1 and TRBJ1-5; weak D call: TRBD1 (6 bases). The clonotype originates from a human donor in a cohort sampled during active COVID-19. The specimen was peripheral blood. The CDR3 sequence: CASSLRDTRNQPQHF. The CDR3 nucleotides are TGCGCCAGCAGCCTGAGGGACACCCGAAATCAGCCCCAGCATTTT.